This T cell receptor (beta chain) stems from a study of cytomegalovirus exposure and HLA in healthy donors. The repertoire was sequenced with immunoSEQ multiplex PCR; TCRdb's copy has only in-frame clones and lacks some. The sample contains tens of thousands of clones, 91% of which appear only once. CDR3 length: 15 residues. Germline V gene sequence: CDR1 SGHAT, CDR2 FQNNGV. V lost 3 bases, J lost 4 bases, and 6 bases stayed unmatched. This clone was seen once. The sequence came from a woman aged 25 to 45 in good health and CMV-seronegative. The sequencing input was PBMCs. The chain has TRBV11-2 and TRBJ2-3; 8 nucleotides align to TRBD1. The CDR3, as DNA: TGTGCCAGCAGCTTGGACAGGGAGTTTGCAGATACGCAGTATTTT. Protein product: CASSLDREFADTQYF.